This TCR beta chain was captured in a study of monozygotic twins with cystic fibrosis (dated by TCRdb to the early 2020s). Concerning the study at large: Barcoded libraries were prepared from around 3.2 micrograms of fragmented DNA with roughly 16 PCR cycles. TCR beta repertoires were compared within and between 16 monozygotic twin pairs with cystic fibrosis so that genetic influence on V and J gene usage could be assessed. Made up mostly of children and adolescents, the cohort included ten female and six male twin pairs ranging in age from about 2.0 to 40 years, with a median of about 8.6 years. On the day blood was drawn, the twins' weight-for-height and FEVPerc (FEV1 disease centile) were ranked against those of the 1,100 or so cohort participants. Data for three of the twin pairs had previously been reported in another context. The study at large found these results: Simpson clonality was found to be generally low (median roughly 0.009), suggesting a naive-dominated repertoire, although higher clonality was observed in the most severely affected patients. Sharing of nucleotide-identical clonotypes was significantly greater within monozygotic CF twin pairs than between unrelated CF individuals (P = 0.000026, Mann-Whitney). In 13 of 16 pairs, V gene usage most closely resembled the co-twin's, and the same held for J usage in 8 of 16 pairs, a pattern suggesting genetic constraints. The cohort was small, and no association was found between shared CDR3 numbers and age, concordance or disease severity.

CDR1 and CDR2 are drawn from the germline V gene: SGHDT, YYEEEE. Reading from cysteine to phenylalanine, the CDR3 counts 16 amino acids. The CDR3 DNA has 48 bases and is translated from base 1. At the junction V is shortened by 4 bases and J by 7 bases; bases outside the gene matches: 13. Following the manufacturer's instructions, TCR beta CDR3 regions were amplified by multiplex PCR with the immunoSEQ immune profiling system. Sequencing was performed on an Illumina NextSeq system. The original methods were these. Sequence data were processed on the immunoSEQ Analyzer platform, and clonality was calculated as the square root of Simpson's index of productive rearrangements. Similarity in V and J usage was measured by Jensen-Shannon distance, and OLGA was used to compute CDR3 generation probabilities. Shared CDR3 sequences were searched against the immuneACCESS database (August 2020) and VDJdb (December 2020). TCRdb took over this immuneACCESS table, retaining in-frame rearrangements with V and J assigned. Such tables are incomplete; in checked studies, under half of the missing clones stem from an unresolved V gene, and the remainder is unexplained. D and trimming were read from the DNA, whereas the V and J calls and clone size are those reported in that table. This sample gives approximately 32,000 clones in total; 96% of them show up just once. Together, the top ten hold 0.15% to 0.2% of the sample.

In regard to this clone: Its antigen specificity is not known. No much larger clone is present one base from it, and per-base qualities are unavailable.

The twin pairs came from the European Cystic Fibrosis Twin and Sibling Study Cohort, a cohort that recruited patients from 170 or so CF clinics across 14 European countries. Zygosity and CFTR genotype were verified in-house, with zygosity tested by multiplex PCR of nine short tandem repeat loci. Peripheral blood was taken from each twin, and clinical parameters were recorded on the day of blood sampling. Genomic DNA was isolated from peripheral blood cells with phenol/chloroform and kept in TE buffer at 4 degrees C. The source material was blood. This receptor was taken from a girl under 10 years old with cystic fibrosis. The sequence joins TRBV5-6 to TRBJ2-3, with TRBD1 matching 9 junction bases. CDR3 region: CASSRANGQGRNTQYF. The bases read TGTGCCAGCAGCCGAGCCAATGGACAGGGGAGAAATACGCAGTATTTT. With all but the CDR3 taken from the reference TRBV5-6 and TRBJ2-3 genes, the full variable domain is: DAGVTQSPTHLIKTRGQQVTLRCSPKSGHDTVSWYQQALGQGPQFIFQYYEEEERQRGNFPDRFSGHQFPNYSSELNVNALLLGDSALYLCASSRANGQGRNTQYFGPGTRLTVL.